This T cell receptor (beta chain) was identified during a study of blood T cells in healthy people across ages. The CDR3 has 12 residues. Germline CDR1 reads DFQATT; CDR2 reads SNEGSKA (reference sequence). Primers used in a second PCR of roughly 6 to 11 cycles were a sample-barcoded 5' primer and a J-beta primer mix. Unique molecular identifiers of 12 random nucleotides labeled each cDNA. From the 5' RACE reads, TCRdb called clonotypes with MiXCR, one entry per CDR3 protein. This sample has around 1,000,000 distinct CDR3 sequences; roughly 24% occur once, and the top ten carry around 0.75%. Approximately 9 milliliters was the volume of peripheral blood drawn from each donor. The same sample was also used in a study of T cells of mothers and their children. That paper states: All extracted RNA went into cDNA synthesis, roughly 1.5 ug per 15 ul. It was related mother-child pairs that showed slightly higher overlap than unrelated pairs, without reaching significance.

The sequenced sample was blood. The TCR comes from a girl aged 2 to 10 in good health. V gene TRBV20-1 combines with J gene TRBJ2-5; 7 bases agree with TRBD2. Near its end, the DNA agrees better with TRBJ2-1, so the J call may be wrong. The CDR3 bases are TGCAGTGCTAGCGGGAGGAGGGATGAGCAGTTCTTC. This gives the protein CSASGRRDEQFF.